What follows are 4 T cell receptor beta chains derived from one specimen sequenced in a study of graft-versus-host responses after intestinal transplantation. Measured with immunoSEQ multiplex PCR; TCRdb has only the in-frame clones, and not every one. The sample consists of around 120,000 clones, 85% to 95% of them appearing once. These receptors are not linked to any known antigen. Sequences were derived from unstimulated CD8+ T cells sorted from spleen or lymph node cells, sampled before intestinal transplant. The receptors were gathered from a human donor who received an intestinal transplant.

The chain joins TRBV7-2 to TRBJ2-7; unclear D gene. The CDR3 is 14 amino acids. Germline values: CDR1 SGHTA, CDR2 FQGNSA. V shed 0 bases and J shed 3 bases, with 9 bases lying between them. CDR3 sequence reads: CASSLASRFYEQYF. As DNA, the CDR3 is TGTGCCAGCAGCTTAGCGTCTCGCTTCTACGAGCAGTACTTC.

This chain joins TRBV7-2 and TRBJ1-1, with TRBD1 as a possible D gene (6 bases). V was clipped by 4 bases and J by 0 bases, with 9 bases between them. Germline loops: CDR1 SGHTA, CDR2 FQGNSA. The CDR3 covers 14 residues. This chain's CDR3 is CASSYGTLNTEAFF. The CDR3 DNA reads TGTGCCAGCAGCTATGGGACATTGAACACTGAAGCTTTCTTT.

This chain links TRBV5-6 with TRBJ2-7; TRBD2 aligns across 8 bases. The length of the CDR3 is 13 residues. Germline loops: CDR1 SGHDT, CDR2 YYEEEE. Trimming at V came to 6 bases and at J to 0 bases, leaving 2 bases not matched to a gene. DNA for the CDR3: TGTGCCAGCACAGCGGGGGACTCCTACGAGCAGTACTTC. The encoded protein is CASTAGDSYEQYF.

This chain joins TRBV5-1 and TRBJ2-1, with 14 bases that match TRBD2. Unmatched junction bases numbered 9, after V lost 4 bases and J lost 6 bases. Germline V lookup: CDR1 SGHRS, CDR2 YFSETQ. This CDR3 contains 17 residues. In DNA, the CDR3 is TGCGCCAGCAGCCCGACTAGCGGGAGGGCCTGGGGCAATGAGCAGTTCTTC. It specifies CASSPTSGRAWGNEQFF.